This T cell receptor (beta chain) is from a study of T cell responses to AZD1222 COVID-19 vaccine (dated by TCRdb to 2020 to 2023). At the level of the whole study: AZD1222 recipients given second doses at about 4 weeks or at about 12 weeks were pooled, since spike-specific TCR depth and breadth were not found to differ between the two schedules. Trial participants were enrolled into age subgroups of 18-55, 56-69 and 70-plus years, which contained 148, 28 and 57 TCR-sequenced participants, respectively. A total of around 240 trial participants underwent TCR sequencing, of whom 200 to 220 had received two doses of AZD1222 and approximately 25 had received two doses of the MenACWY control vaccine.

Remarks on this clone: Its antigen target is currently unknown. No base qualities exist here, and no much larger clone lies one base off it. Other DNA variants within this sample encode the same CDR3.

General study outcomes and caveats: Reportedly, almost half of the unique spike-specific TCRs recognized epitopes lying outside the regions that are mutated in the B.1.351 and B.1.1.7 variants. The 56-69-year group was small, and its depth increase did not reach significance, likely because of low power. After two AZD1222 doses, both the breadth and the depth of spike-specific TCRs were significantly higher than at day 0 and than in MenACWY recipients. Only five or six AZD1222 recipients were SARS-CoV-2 seropositive at baseline, limiting conclusions about previously exposed vaccinees. Vaccine-associated CD4 TCRs spanned the whole spike protein, with dominant responses in regions 160-218 and 743-854. Participants were mostly white British and included more females than males, and it was suggested by the authors that clonal diversity may have been underestimated. Because no samples from the day 14 peak response were available, repertoires could be characterized only after the peak T cell response.

The time point tag for this specimen amounts to: baseline before first vaccination. Vaccinee samples were obtained from the UK trials COV001 and COV002, which included a single-blind randomized controlled phase 2/3 trial of AZD1222 (ChAdOx1 nCoV-19) in healthy adults. For TCRbeta chain sequencing, PBMC samples were collected from trial participants at day 0 and at day 28 after the second dose. The CDR3 regions of human TCRbeta chains were analyzed by immunosequencing. The paper's data handling went like this. Repertoire TCRs were checked for matches against a reference library of SARS-CoV-2-specific TCRs that had been generated using the MIRA antigen-specificity platform. Breadth meant the fraction of unique TCRs that were SARS-CoV-2-associated, whereas depth meant the fraction of total T cells that were SARS-CoV-2-associated. Using the MIRA data, each spike-specific TCR was assigned both to the spike region to which the TCR was reactive and to a CD4 or CD8 class. Log10-transformed breadth and depth values were compared by one-way ANOVA with Sidak's multiple comparisons tests. Held by TCRdb, this immuneACCESS table contains in-frame sequences only and omits some clones. Under half of the omission traces to an unresolved V gene where checked; the cause of the rest is unknown. V and J calls and clone size are as listed in that table; D and trimming were resolved from the DNA. Present in this sample are roughly 100,000 clones, approximately 88% of which were seen just once. The leading ten clones occupy 20% of the sample.

The CDR3 goes from the cysteine to the phenylalanine over 13 residues. The only DNA kept is the CDR3, 39 bases in frame from the first base. Looking up the germline V gene (reference sequence) yields CDR1 GTSNPN and CDR2 SVGIG. At the junction V is shortened by 0 bases and J by 4 bases, with 7 bases in between. The receptor was derived from an adult in good health. The sample here was peripheral blood, taken on day 0 of AZD1222 vaccination. The V and J segments used are TRBV30 and TRBJ1-3; the D gene assignment is ambiguous. The nucleotide sequence is TGTGCCTGGAGTGTTTCGTCCGGAAACACCATATATTTT. Its amino acids are CAWSVSSGNTIYF.